The subject of this entry is one T cell receptor (beta chain). What it binds is unknown. Sequencing used immunoSEQ multiplex PCR; TCRdb keeps in-frame clones, though not all of them. This table has about 2,300 clones, approximately 74% appearing once. The data derive from a study of immune cell composition in non-small cell lung cancer. Study-wide points: Overall clonality, unlike maximal tumour-associated clone frequency, did not predict TIL reactivity.

Trimming left V 4 bases short and J 3 bases short, with 10 bases between. There are 12 residues in the CDR3. The germline V gene encodes CDR1 SQVTM and CDR2 ANQGSEA. The normal lung sample lay at least 3 cm, and maximally far, from the tumour. The sequence derives from a human donor with non-small cell lung cancer. The gene calls are TRBV29-1 and TRBJ2-7; tentatively, D is TRBD2 (6 bases). The sample consisted of non-adjacent lung tissue. The DNA for the CDR3 is TGCAGCGTTGGGGAGGCGCGCTACGAGCAGTACTTC. Amino acid sequence: CSVGEARYEQYF.